The 4 T cell receptor beta chains reported below all come from one sample, sequenced in a study of T cell repertoires in cytomegalovirus infection. These receptors are not linked to any known antigen. TCRdb processed the reads anew with MiXCR; each CDR3 protein has one entry. The profile covers roughly 500,000 distinct CDR3 sequences, with around a third appearing a single time and roughly a sixth taken by the ten largest. Material: cultured PBMCs, obtained from culture after CMV antigen stimulation. The receptor source for this set is a human donor in good health (CMV status not recorded). Some clones in this sample may be carry-over from other donors' samples.

This clonotype was counted a few times. The CDR3 loop is CAISEAGAHEQYF. CDR3 sequence (DNA): TGTGCCATCAGTGAGGCAGGGGCCCACGAGCAGTACTTC. The V call is TRBV10-3, the J call TRBJ2-7, with a possible D match to TRBD1 (6 bases). The ends were cut back, 2 bases at V and 5 bases at J, with 10 bases in the middle. The CDR3 totals 13 residues. The germline CDR1 and CDR2 sequences are ENHRY and SYGVKD.

This clonotype was recorded many times. The rearrangement links TRBV7-2 to TRBJ2-1; 12 bases align to TRBD2. The junction had 5 bases not matched to a gene; V was cut back by 5 bases and J by 6 bases. Germline CDR1 is SGHTA and CDR2 is FQGNSA. The CDR3 is 15 residues long. This chain's CDR3 is CASSPPGLAGNEQFF. The CDR3 nucleotides read TGTGCCAGCAGCCCGCCGGGACTAGCGGGCAATGAGCAGTTCTTC.

Comments on this clonotype: Its ends do not fully match the called genes, so a read error is possible. Here the CDR3 DNA reads TGTGCCAGCAGCCGACAAAGGTTAGACGTTCACTTC. The encoded protein is CASSRQRLDVHF. J is TRBJ2-5 and V is TRBV12-3 or TRBV12-4, with D hard to call. This CDR3 is built from 12 residues.

In nucleotides, the CDR3 is TGTGCCAGCAGTTACTCACTAGTCAGTAACACCGGGGAGCTGTTTTTT. Translating gives CASSYSLVSNTGELFF. The chain combines TRBV6-2 or TRBV6-3 with TRBJ2-2, with a possible D match to TRBD2 (5 bases). Germline assignment: CDR1 MNHEY and CDR2 SVGEGT. Trimming removed 0 bases at V and 2 bases at J, with 10 bases between. CDR3 length: 16 residues.